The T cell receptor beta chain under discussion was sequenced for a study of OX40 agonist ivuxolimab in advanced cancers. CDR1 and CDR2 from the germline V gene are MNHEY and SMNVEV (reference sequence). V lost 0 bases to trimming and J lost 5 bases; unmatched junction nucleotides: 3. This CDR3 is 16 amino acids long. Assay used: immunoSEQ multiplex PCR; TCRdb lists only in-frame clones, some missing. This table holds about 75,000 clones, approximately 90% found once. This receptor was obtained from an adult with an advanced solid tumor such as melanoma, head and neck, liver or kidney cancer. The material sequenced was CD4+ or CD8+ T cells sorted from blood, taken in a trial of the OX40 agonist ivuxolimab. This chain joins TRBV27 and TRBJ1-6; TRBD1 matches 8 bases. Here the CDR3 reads CASSLSWTGNNSPLHF. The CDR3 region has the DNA TGTGCCAGCAGTTTATCTTGGACAGGGAATAATTCACCCCTCCACTTT.